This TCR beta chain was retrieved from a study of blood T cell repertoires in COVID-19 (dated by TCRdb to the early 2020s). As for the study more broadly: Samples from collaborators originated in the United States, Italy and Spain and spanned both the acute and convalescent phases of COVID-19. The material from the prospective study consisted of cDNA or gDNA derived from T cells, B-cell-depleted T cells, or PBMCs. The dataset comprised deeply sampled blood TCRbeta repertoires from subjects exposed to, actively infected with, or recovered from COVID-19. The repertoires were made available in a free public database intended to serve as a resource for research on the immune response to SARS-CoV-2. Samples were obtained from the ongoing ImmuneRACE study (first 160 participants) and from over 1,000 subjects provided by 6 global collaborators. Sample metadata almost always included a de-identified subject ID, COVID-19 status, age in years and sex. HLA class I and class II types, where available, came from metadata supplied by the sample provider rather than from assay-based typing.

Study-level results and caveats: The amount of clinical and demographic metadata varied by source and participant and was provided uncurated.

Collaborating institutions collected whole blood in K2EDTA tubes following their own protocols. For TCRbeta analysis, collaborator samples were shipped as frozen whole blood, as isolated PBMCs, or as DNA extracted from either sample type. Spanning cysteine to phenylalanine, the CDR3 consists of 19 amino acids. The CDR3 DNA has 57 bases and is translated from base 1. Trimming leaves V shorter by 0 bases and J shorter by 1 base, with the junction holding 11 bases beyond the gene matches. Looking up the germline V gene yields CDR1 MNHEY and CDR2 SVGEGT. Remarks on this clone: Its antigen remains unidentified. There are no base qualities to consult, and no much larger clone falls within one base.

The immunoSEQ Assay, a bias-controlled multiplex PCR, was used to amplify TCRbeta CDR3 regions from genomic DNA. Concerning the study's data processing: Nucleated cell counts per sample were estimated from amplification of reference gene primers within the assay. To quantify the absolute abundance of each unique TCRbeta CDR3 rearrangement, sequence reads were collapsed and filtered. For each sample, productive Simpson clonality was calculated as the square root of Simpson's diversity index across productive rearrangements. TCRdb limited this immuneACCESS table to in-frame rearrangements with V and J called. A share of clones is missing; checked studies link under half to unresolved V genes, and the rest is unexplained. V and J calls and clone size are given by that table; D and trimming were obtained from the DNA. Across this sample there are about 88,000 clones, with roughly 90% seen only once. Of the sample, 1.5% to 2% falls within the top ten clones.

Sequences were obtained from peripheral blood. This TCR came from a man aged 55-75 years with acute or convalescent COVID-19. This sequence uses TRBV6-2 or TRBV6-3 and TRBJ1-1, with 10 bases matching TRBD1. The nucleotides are TGTGCCAGCAGTTACTCCCCCCGGGACAGGGGTTTCTGGAACACTGAAGCTTTCTTT. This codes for CASSYSPRDRGFWNTEAFF.